The clone carrying this TCR beta chain was counted only a few times. No antigen is known for it. CDR1 and CDR2 from the germline V gene are SEHNR and FQNEAQ (reference sequence). V gave up 5 bases and J gave up 0 bases, with 9 bases separating them. The CDR3 runs 14 residues. The entry originates in a study of early T cells in non-severe SARS-CoV-2 infection. Across the study: Sequencing was performed on bulk RNA from unsorted whole blood, leaving chains unpaired.

Regarding the study as a whole: VDJdb matching, biased toward anti-spike CD8 responses, missed private and CD4 specificities.

Unique molecular identifiers were attached to individual cDNA molecules. TCRdb independently ran MiXCR on the 5' RACE reads; one entry per CDR3 protein. Seen here are about 71,000 distinct CDR3 sequences, approximately 13% observed once, and the top ten hold roughly 2.5%. The receptor was derived from an adult who was a healthcare worker with PCR-confirmed SARS-CoV-2 infection or an uninfected control (not recorded which). The J gene is TRBJ2-3, the V gene TRBV7-9, with a tentative D call TRBD2 (6 bases). The sample in question was whole blood, obtained at baseline. CDR3 residues: CASSQGLSTDTQYF. In DNA, the CDR3 is TGTGCCAGCAGCCAGGGACTTAGCACAGATACGCAGTATTTT.